This is a list of T cell receptor beta chains from one sample in a study of blood T cells in healthy people across ages. Via MiXCR, TCRdb re-called the 5' RACE reads, giving one row per CDR3 protein. The sample has 1.5 million to 2 million distinct CDR3 sequences; just under 50% are singletons. The sequenced sample was blood. The receptor source for this set is a middle-aged woman in good health. Both conserved end residues are part of each CDR3. Fields, in order: CDR3 protein, CDR3 DNA, clone size, V gene, J gene, D gene. D genes are given only for firm matches. Only part of the rows carry a size: once, few, many, or a class if the clone is expanded.

CDR3 protein: CSARGPADTQYF
CDR3 DNA: TGCAGTGCTCGGGGACCTGCGGATACGCAGTATTTT
clone size: few
V gene: TRBV20-1
J gene: TRBJ2-3
D gene: -

CDR3 protein: CASSQGRLGVYEQYF
CDR3 DNA: TGCGCCAGCAGCCAAGGACGATTAGGGGTTTACGAGCAGTACTTC
clone size: -
V gene: TRBV4-3
J gene: TRBJ2-7
D gene: -

CDR3 protein: CSTRSRLARDTQYF
CDR3 DNA: TGCAGTACTAGAAGTCGGCTAGCCCGCGATACGCAGTATTTT
clone size: -
V gene: TRBV20-1
J gene: TRBJ2-3
D gene: -

CDR3 protein: CASSSPLTSGGPRGRDTQYF
CDR3 DNA: TGTGCCAGCAGCTCGCCCTTGACTAGCGGGGGGCCCCGGGGGAGAGATACGCAGTATTTT
clone size: -
V gene: TRBV5-4
J gene: TRBJ2-3
D gene: TRBD2

CDR3 protein: CASSERGQGVHSPLHF
CDR3 DNA: TGTGCCAGCAGTGAAAGGGGACAGGGGGTTCATTCACCCCTCCACTTT
clone size: -
V gene: TRBV2
J gene: TRBJ1-6
D gene: TRBD1

CDR3 protein: CASRGAGTANYGYTF
CDR3 DNA: TGTGCCAGCAGGGGCGCGGGGACAGCTAACTATGGCTACACCTTC
clone size: -
V gene: TRBV9
J gene: TRBJ1-2
D gene: TRBD1

CDR3 protein: CASSQEGTGIYEQYF
CDR3 DNA: TGTGCCAGCAGCCAAGAAGGGACAGGGATTTACGAGCAGTACTTC
clone size: few
V gene: TRBV4-2
J gene: TRBJ2-7
D gene: TRBD1

CDR3 protein: CSAHKMSSYNEQFF
CDR3 DNA: TGCAGTGCTCACAAAATGAGCTCCTACAATGAGCAGTTCTTC
clone size: -
V gene: TRBV20-1
J gene: TRBJ2-1
D gene: -

CDR3 protein: CASSPGPGQGAYNEQFF
CDR3 DNA: TGTGCCAGCAGCCCAGGTCCGGGACAGGGGGCCTACAATGAGCAGTTCTTC
clone size: -
V gene: TRBV27
J gene: TRBJ2-1
D gene: TRBD1

CDR3 protein: CASSLRAGPSGANVLTF
CDR3 DNA: TGTGCCAGCAGCTTACGGGCGGGCCCCTCTGGGGCCAACGTCCTGACTTTC
clone size: -
V gene: TRBV7-2
J gene: TRBJ2-6
D gene: -

CDR3 protein: CASSSGGLAGCEQFF
CDR3 DNA: TGTGCCAGCAGCTCAGGCGGACTAGCGGGATGTGAGCAGTTCTTC
clone size: -
V gene: TRBV7-9
J gene: TRBJ2-1
D gene: TRBD2

CDR3 protein: CASSPPAGDHNEQFF
CDR3 DNA: TGCGCCAGCAGCCCTCCAGCGGGGGACCACAATGAGCAGTTCTTC
clone size: few
V gene: TRBV5-1
J gene: TRBJ2-1
D gene: TRBD2

CDR3 protein: CASSEALRIVPYGYTF
CDR3 DNA: TGTGCCAGCAGTGAAGCGCTTCGAATAGTCCCCTATGGCTACACCTTC
clone size: -
V gene: TRBV2
J gene: TRBJ1-2
D gene: -

CDR3 protein: CSARDGPGLATDTQYF
CDR3 DNA: TGCAGTGCTAGAGATGGGCCGGGACTAGCTACCGATACGCAGTATTTT
clone size: few
V gene: TRBV20-1
J gene: TRBJ2-3
D gene: TRBD2

CDR3 protein: CASSGQGAADTQYF
CDR3 DNA: TGTGCCAGCTCTGGACAGGGGGCGGCAGATACGCAGTATTTT
clone size: -
V gene: TRBV18
J gene: TRBJ2-3
D gene: TRBD1

CDR3 protein: CASSQRGPRAGEEQYF
CDR3 DNA: TGTGCCAGCAGCCAAAGGGGCCCACGGGCAGGGGAGGAGCAGTACTTC
clone size: -
V gene: TRBV4-2
J gene: TRBJ2-5
D gene: -

CDR3 protein: CASSYCMTSGECEQYF
CDR3 DNA: TGTGCCAGCAGTTACTGCATGACTAGCGGGGAGTGCGAGCAGTACTTC
clone size: few
V gene: TRBV6-5
J gene: TRBJ2-7
D gene: TRBD2

CDR3 protein: CASSLAFNREKETQYF
CDR3 DNA: TGTGCCAGCAGCTTAGCGTTTAACAGGGAGAAAGAGACCCAGTACTTC
clone size: few
V gene: TRBV7-2
J gene: TRBJ2-5
D gene: -

CDR3 protein: CASSYAKTGIYDYTF
CDR3 DNA: TGTGCCAGCAGTTACGCCAAAACAGGGATCTATGACTACACCTTC
clone size: -
V gene: TRBV6-5
J gene: TRBJ1-2
D gene: -

CDR3 protein: CASSLAGDRDYGYTF
CDR3 DNA: TGTGCCAGCAGCTTAGCGGGGGACAGGGACTATGGCTACACCTTC
clone size: -
V gene: TRBV7-2
J gene: TRBJ1-2
D gene: TRBD1

CDR3 protein: CASRRGNTGTNVLTF
CDR3 DNA: TGTGCCAGTCGCCGGGGCAATACTGGGACCAACGTCCTGACTTTC
clone size: -
V gene: TRBV2
J gene: TRBJ2-6
D gene: -

CDR3 protein: CSAGPGAGYNEQFF
CDR3 DNA: TGCAGTGCAGGACCGGGGGCTGGCTACAATGAGCAGTTCTTC
clone size: few
V gene: TRBV20-1
J gene: TRBJ2-1
D gene: -

CDR3 protein: CASSQAGAPETQYF
CDR3 DNA: TGTGCCAGCAGCCAAGCAGGGGCCCCAGAGACCCAGTACTTC
clone size: once
V gene: TRBV3-1
J gene: TRBJ2-5
D gene: -

CDR3 protein: CASSLADGLQETQYF
CDR3 DNA: TGCGCCAGCAGCTTGGCAGACGGGCTTCAAGAGACCCAGTACTTC
clone size: -
V gene: TRBV5-1
J gene: TRBJ2-5
D gene: -